A selection of T cell receptor beta chains follows, all from one sample in a study of shared clonotypes between healthy human individuals. Sequencing used immunoSEQ multiplex PCR; TCRdb keeps in-frame clones, though not all of them. The sample includes about 2.2 million clones, more than 85% of them seen just once. Sequenced material: naive CD8+ T cells from PBMCs. These receptors all come from a man between 18 and 29 years old in good health. Some clones in this sample may be carry-over from other donors' samples. The CDR3 runs from the conserved cysteine through the conserved F or W. Each record gives: V gene, D gene, J gene, clone size, CDR3 protein, CDR3 DNA. The D gene is left open where the match is weak. Rows may omit the clone size; those that give it use once, few, many or a size class.

TRBV28	NA	TRBJ1-5	once	CASSWSLNQPQHF	TGTGCCAGCAGTTGGTCCCTCAATCAGCCCCAGCATTTT
TRBV9	TRBD1	TRBJ2-2	NA	CASTQTGANTGELFF	TGTGCCAGCACCCAGACAGGGGCGAACACCGGGGAGCTGTTTTTT
TRBV27	TRBD2	TRBJ2-7	NA	CASSTTTGGSYEQYF	TGTGCCAGCTCTACCACCACCGGCGGGAGCTACGAGCAGTACTTC
TRBV6-5	NA	TRBJ1-3	once	CASSYSRGDFGNTIYF	TGTGCCAGCAGTTACTCGAGAGGGGATTTTGGAAACACCATATATTTT
TRBV9	NA	TRBJ1-2	NA	CASSPVRTPYGYTF	TGTGCCAGCAGCCCCGTGCGGACACCCTATGGCTACACCTTC
TRBV7-2	TRBD1	TRBJ2-2	NA	CASRDRGSSSTGELFF	TGTGCCAGCCGCGACAGGGGCTCGAGTAGCACCGGGGAGCTGTTTTTT
TRBV5-8	TRBD2	TRBJ2-3	NA	CASSPLTSGTDTQYF	TGTGCCAGCAGCCCCCTGACTAGCGGGACAGATACGCAGTATTTT
TRBV28	NA	TRBJ1-2	NA	CASSFSPAGVGGYTF	TGTGCCAGCAGTTTTTCCCCTGCGGGGGTCGGTGGCTACACCTTC
TRBV10-2	NA	TRBJ1-5	NA	CASSEQDSNQPQHF	TGCGCCAGCAGTGAACAGGACAGCAATCAGCCCCAGCATTTT
TRBV13	NA	TRBJ1-2	NA	CASSPLGQTNYGYTF	TGTGCCAGCAGCCCTCTCGGGCAGACTAACTATGGCTACACCTTC
TRBV27	TRBD2	TRBJ2-1	NA	CASSLFKIAGDQFF	TGTGCCAGCAGTTTATTCAAGATAGCGGGGGACCAGTTCTTC
TRBV4-3	NA	TRBJ1-2	NA	CASSPRQEVFYGYTF	TGCGCCAGCAGCCCGCGCCAGGAGGTTTTTTATGGCTACACCTTC
TRBV5-1	NA	TRBJ1-1	NA	CASSSFGVVENTEAFF	TGCGCCAGCAGCTCCTTCGGAGTGGTGGAAAACACTGAAGCTTTCTTT
TRBV27	NA	TRBJ1-1	once	CASSLASVGTEAFF	TGTGCCAGCAGCCTAGCCAGCGTGGGCACTGAAGCTTTCTTT
TRBV7-9	NA	TRBJ2-7	NA	CASSPPGGGTYEQYF	TGTGCCAGCAGCCCCCCAGGGGGAGGTACCTACGAGCAGTACTTC
TRBV12-2	NA	TRBJ2-1	NA	CASRLAVRQGHYNEQFF	TGTGCAAGTCGCTTAGCGGTGAGGCAGGGCCACTACAATGAGCAGTTCTTC
TRBV5-6	NA	TRBJ1-1	NA	CASSWGWNTEAFF	TGTGCCAGCAGCTGGGGTTGGAACACTGAAGCTTTCTTT
TRBV25-1	TRBD2	TRBJ2-7	NA	CANRQRGDYEQYF	TGTGCCAACAGACAGCGGGGTGATTACGAGCAGTACTTC
TRBV27	NA	TRBJ2-2	NA	CASAPRNTGELFF	TGTGCCAGCGCCCCCCGGAACACCGGGGAGCTGTTTTTT
TRBV4-1	TRBD1	TRBJ1-3	NA	CASSQDSDRAGTIYF	TGCGCCAGCAGCCAAGATTCGGACAGGGCCGGCACCATATATTTT
TRBV9	TRBD2	TRBJ2-7	NA	CASSVDTSGRNEQYF	TGTGCCAGCAGCGTAGACACTAGCGGGAGAAACGAGCAGTACTTC
TRBV6-6	TRBD1	TRBJ1-5	NA	CASSYGAGGQQPQHF	TGTGCCAGCAGTTACGGGGCAGGGGGCCAGCAGCCCCAGCATTTT
TRBV12-2	NA	TRBJ2-3	NA	CASRLESARLAALEDTQYF	TGTGCAAGTCGCTTAGAGTCCGCTCGACTAGCGGCGCTCGAGGATACGCAGTATTTT
TRBV11-2	NA	TRBJ1-1	NA	CASSSWGGPHKEGTEAFF	TGTGCCAGCAGCTCCTGGGGGGGGCCACACAAGGAAGGCACTGAAGCTTTCTTT
TRBV7-9	TRBD1	TRBJ1-3	NA	CASSLWTGKGNTIYF	TGTGCCAGCAGCCTCTGGACAGGGAAAGGCAACACCATATATTTT
TRBV19	NA	TRBJ1-2	NA	CASSLLPSDGYTF	TGTGCCAGTAGCCTACTTCCTTCGGATGGCTACACCTTC
TRBV13	NA	TRBJ2-1	NA	CASSPPVLDEQFF	TGTGCCAGCAGCCCCCCAGTTCTTGATGAGCAGTTCTTC
TRBV4-3	TRBD2	TRBJ2-7	NA	CASSQRTGGVEQYF	TGCGCCAGCAGCCAAAGAACGGGAGGGGTCGAGCAGTACTTC
TRBV21-1	NA	TRBJ2-7	NA	CASSKRERGAREQYF	TGTGCCAGCAGCAAAAGGGAAAGGGGGGCACGCGAGCAGTACTTC
TRBV29-1	NA	TRBJ1-2	NA	CSVEDHNSPYYGYTF	TGCAGCGTTGAAGATCACAACAGCCCTTACTATGGCTACACCTTC
TRBV4-1	TRBD2	TRBJ2-1	NA	CASSQRKGGGREVDEQFF	TGCGCCAGCAGCCAAAGGAAAGGGGGTGGGCGGGAGGTCGATGAGCAGTTCTTC
TRBV28	NA	TRBJ2-7	once	CASSQHITGSYEQYF	TGTGCCAGCAGCCAACATATAACAGGGAGCTACGAGCAGTACTTC
TRBV7-9	TRBD2	TRBJ2-7	NA	CASSLVASGSYEQYF	TGTGCCAGCAGCTTAGTGGCTAGCGGGAGCTACGAGCAGTACTTC
TRBV14	NA	TRBJ1-2	NA	CASSQVGQIKYGYTF	TGTGCCAGCAGCCAAGTAGGCCAAATTAAGTATGGCTACACCTTC
TRBV29-1	NA	TRBJ2-5	NA	CSVVRETQYF	TGCAGCGTTGTGAGAGAGACCCAGTACTTC
TRBV21-1	NA	TRBJ2-3	NA	CASSKVIAVEITDTQYF	TGTGCCAGCAGCAAAGTAATAGCGGTAGAAATCACAGATACGCAGTATTTT
TRBV4-3	NA	TRBJ2-7	NA	CASSQGLVKSSYEQYF	TGCGCCAGCAGCCAAGGTTTAGTCAAGAGCTCCTACGAGCAGTACTTC
TRBV9	NA	TRBJ1-2	NA	CASSGPGGRPDYGYTF	TGTGCCAGCAGCGGCCCCGGGGGCCGCCCCGACTATGGCTACACCTTC
TRBV27	NA	TRBJ2-7	NA	CASSPTTSYEQYF	TGTGCCAGCAGTCCTACTACCTCCTACGAGCAGTACTTC
TRBV7-9	NA	TRBJ2-3	NA	CASSFGYTDTQYF	TGTGCCAGCAGCTTTGGGTACACAGATACGCAGTATTTT
TRBV28	NA	TRBJ2-1	NA	CASSYPRAQHNNEQFF	TGTGCCAGCAGTTACCCCCGGGCCCAGCACAACAATGAGCAGTTCTTC
TRBV7-2	NA	TRBJ1-4	NA	CASSLYGRGGEKLFF	TGTGCCAGCAGCTTATATGGTCGCGGCGGTGAAAAACTGTTTTTT
TRBV7-9	TRBD2	TRBJ2-1	NA	CASRGAGGSYNEQFF	TGTGCCAGCAGGGGAGCGGGAGGTTCCTACAATGAGCAGTTCTTC
TRBV9	NA	TRBJ1-2	NA	CASSVGLALYGYTF	TGTGCCAGCAGCGTAGGCCTGGCCCTCTATGGCTACACCTTC
TRBV7-9	TRBD2	TRBJ2-1	NA	CASSSIILQREGFSNEQFF	TGTGCCAGCAGCTCTATTATATTACAGCGGGAAGGCTTTTCGAATGAGCAGTTCTTC
TRBV28	NA	TRBJ2-7	NA	CASSLEPSPTYEQYF	TGTGCCAGCAGTTTAGAACCTTCTCCGACCTACGAGCAGTACTTC
TRBV27	NA	TRBJ2-7	once	CASRADVGQYF	TGTGCCAGCAGAGCAGACGTCGGGCAGTACTTC